Listed below are T cell receptor beta chains from one sample, sequenced in a study of CD8 T cells in Susac syndrome. One entry per CDR3 protein, called by TCRdb with MiXCR from the immunoSEQ multiplex PCR reads. The sample lists about 76,000 distinct CDR3 sequences; roughly 92% were seen once. Sequencing was performed on CD8+ T cells from PBMCs. The receptors shown here come from a human donor with Susac syndrome. The CDR3 runs from the conserved cysteine through the conserved F or W. A D gene is named only where the DNA matches it firmly. Clone size is stated in some rows and not others, as once, few, many or a class when expanded.

D	V	J	length	size	DNA	CDR3
.	TRBV18	TRBJ2-7	14	.	TGTGCCAGCTCACCAGACTGGGGTACCTACGAGCAGTACTTC	CASSPDWGTYEQYF
.	TRBV20-1	TRBJ2-7	16	.	TGCAGTGCTAGGTTCCGGGGACAACAGGAGTCCTACGAGCAGTACTTC	CSARFRGQQESYEQYF
TRBD1	TRBV7-9	TRBJ2-2	13	few	TGTGCCAGCAGCGCCCAGGGGGCCGGGGAGCTGTTTTTT	CASSAQGAGELFF
.	TRBV20-1	TRBJ1-1	14	.	TGCAGTGCTAGCCCGGGACCGGTGAACACTGAAGCTTTCTTT	CSASPGPVNTEAFF
.	TRBV6-2/TRBV6-3	TRBJ2-1	14	.	TGTGCCAGCAGTTACCAGGGCCTCTACAATGAGCAGTTCTTC	CASSYQGLYNEQFF
.	TRBV6-5	TRBJ1-2	12	.	TGTGCCAGCAGCCTGACAGGATCTGGCTACACCTTC	CASSLTGSGYTF
.	TRBV6-6	TRBJ2-3	16	.	TGTGCCAGCAGTACTCGACAGGATATCAGCACAGATACGCAGTATTTT	CASSTRQDISTDTQYF
.	TRBV6-5	TRBJ2-1	13	.	TGTGCCAGCAGCTGGGATAGTAACAATGAGCAGTTCTTC	CASSWDSNNEQFF
.	TRBV19	TRBJ2-1	13	.	TGTGCCAGTAGTATAGACCGAGTGGGGGAGCAGTTCTTC	CASSIDRVGEQFF
.	TRBV12-5	TRBJ2-7	14	.	TGTGCTAGTGGTTTGGCTGACAGGATCTACGAGCAGTACTTC	CASGLADRIYEQYF
.	TRBV5-8	TRBJ2-5	16	.	TGTGCCAGCAGCACGACGAGGGGAGGGGGGAAAGAGACCCAGTACTTC	CASSTTRGGGKETQYF
.	TRBV12-3/TRBV12-4	TRBJ2-1	15	.	TGTGCCAGCACCCCCGGTTGGAGCTCCTACAATGAGCAGTTCTTC	CASTPGWSSYNEQFF
TRBD1	TRBV5-1	TRBJ1-1	17	.	TGCGCCAGCAGCTTGGACGGGACAGGGACCATGAACACTGAAGCTTTCTTT	CASSLDGTGTMNTEAFF
.	TRBV11-1	TRBJ1-1	13	.	TGTGCCAGCAGCCAAGCCCGGAACACTGAAGCTTTCTTT	CASSQARNTEAFF
TRBD2	TRBV4-1	TRBJ2-1	21	few	TGCGCCAGCAGCCACTCGATGGGATATTCGGGACTAGCGGGAGCATCGGGTGAGCAGTTCTTC	CASSHSMGYSGLAGASGEQFF
TRBD1	TRBV4-1	TRBJ2-1	15	.	TGCGCCAGCGGAGGGGACAGGGCCTCCTACAATGAGCAGTTCTTC	CASGGDRASYNEQFF
TRBD2	TRBV29-1	TRBJ2-7	12	.	TGCAGCGTGGGACTAGCGGGCGGGGAGCAGTACTTC	CSVGLAGGEQYF
.	TRBV11-2	TRBJ2-4	14	few	TGTGCCAGCAGCGCACAGGGATGGGGCGTCATTCAGTACTTC	CASSAQGWGVIQYF
.	TRBV18	TRBJ1-4	16	.	TGTGCCAGCTCACCTCCGGGACAAGCAACTAATGAAAAACTGTTTTTT	CASSPPGQATNEKLFF
.	TRBV7-9	TRBJ1-1	14	.	TGTGCCAGCAGCCCGACCGGACTGAACACTGAAGCTTTCTTT	CASSPTGLNTEAFF
TRBD1	TRBV18	TRBJ1-2	14	.	TGTGCCAGCTCACCACCGGACAGGGAAAATGGCTACACCTTC	CASSPPDRENGYTF
.	TRBV10-2	TRBJ2-1	14	.	TGCGCCAGCAGGGGGGCAGGGCCTTACAATGAGCAGTTCTTC	CASRGAGPYNEQFF
.	TRBV11-2	TRBJ2-7	15	few	TGTGCCAGCAGCTTAGATCTCGGTCCCAGGTACGAGCAGTACTTC	CASSLDLGPRYEQYF
.	TRBV4-2	TRBJ2-6	16	.	TGTGCCAGCGGGCAGGGACAAAATTCTGGGGCCAACGTCCTGACTTTC	CASGQGQNSGANVLTF